This T cell receptor beta chain was sequenced during a study of PD-L1 blockade in urothelial cancer. Study background: T cells were recovered from blood samples at a median of around 140,000.

The repertoire was sequenced with immunoSEQ multiplex PCR; TCRdb's copy has only in-frame clones and lacks some. In the table there are about 50,000 clones, approximately 81% of which are singletons. Sample time point: pretreatment peripheral blood. Locally advanced or metastatic urothelial carcinoma was present in patients. Pretreatment and on-treatment samples were taken, numbering 1 to 8 per patient. The CDR3 runs 14 residues. Looked up from germline, CDR1 is LGHNA and CDR2 is YSLEER. The V gene end was trimmed by 4 bases and the J gene end by 8 bases; junction bases not matched to a gene: 8. The gene calls are TRBV4-3 and TRBJ1-3; the match to TRBD1 covers 7 bases. This material consisted of PBMCs, taken around atezolizumab (anti-PD-L1) treatment. This TCR came from a man in his 70s with urothelial cancer. The CDR3 sequence is CASSRATGKDTIYF. The CDR3, as DNA: TGCGCCAGCAGCCGCGCGACAGGGAAGGACACCATATATTTT.